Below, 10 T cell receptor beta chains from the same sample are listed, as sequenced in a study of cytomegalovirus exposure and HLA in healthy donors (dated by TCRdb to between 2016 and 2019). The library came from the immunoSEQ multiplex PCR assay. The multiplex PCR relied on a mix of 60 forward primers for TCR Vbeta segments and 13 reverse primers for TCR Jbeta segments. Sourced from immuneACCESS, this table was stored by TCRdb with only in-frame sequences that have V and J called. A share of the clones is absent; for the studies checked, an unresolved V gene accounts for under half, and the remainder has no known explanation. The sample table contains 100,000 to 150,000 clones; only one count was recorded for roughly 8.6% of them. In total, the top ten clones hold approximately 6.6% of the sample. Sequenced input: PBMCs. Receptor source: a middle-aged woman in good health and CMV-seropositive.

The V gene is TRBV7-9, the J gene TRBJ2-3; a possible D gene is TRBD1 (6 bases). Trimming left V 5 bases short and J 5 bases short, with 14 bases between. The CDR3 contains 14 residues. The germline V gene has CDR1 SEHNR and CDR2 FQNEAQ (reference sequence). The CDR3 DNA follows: TGTGCCAGCAGCCCGGGACACCAGCTAGATACGCAGTATTTT. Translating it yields CASSPGHQLDTQYF.

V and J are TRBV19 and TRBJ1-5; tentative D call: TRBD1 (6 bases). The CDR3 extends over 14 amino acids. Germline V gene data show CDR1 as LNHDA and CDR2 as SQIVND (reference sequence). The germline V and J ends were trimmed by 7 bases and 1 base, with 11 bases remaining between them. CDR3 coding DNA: TGTGCCAGTAAAACAGGGAGAAGCAATCAGCCCCAGCATTTT. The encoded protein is CASKTGRSNQPQHF.

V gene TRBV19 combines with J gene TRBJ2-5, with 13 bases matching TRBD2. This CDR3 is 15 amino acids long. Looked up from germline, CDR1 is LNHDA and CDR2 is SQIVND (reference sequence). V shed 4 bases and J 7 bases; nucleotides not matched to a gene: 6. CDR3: CASSKTSGGVGTQYF. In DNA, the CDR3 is TGTGCCAGTAGTAAAACTAGCGGGGGGGTTGGGACCCAGTACTTC.

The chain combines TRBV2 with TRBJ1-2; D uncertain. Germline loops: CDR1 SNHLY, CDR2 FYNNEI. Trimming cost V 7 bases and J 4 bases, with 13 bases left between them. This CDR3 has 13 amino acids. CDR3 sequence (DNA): TGTGCCAGCACGGGCCAGCGGGTCTATGGCTACACCTTC. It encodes CASTGQRVYGYTF.

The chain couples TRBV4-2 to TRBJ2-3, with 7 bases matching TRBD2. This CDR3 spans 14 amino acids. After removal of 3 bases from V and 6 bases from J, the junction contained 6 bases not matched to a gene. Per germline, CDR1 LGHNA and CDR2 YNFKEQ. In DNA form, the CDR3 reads TGTGCCAGCAGCCAGCCCGGGACTACGGATACGCAGTATTTT. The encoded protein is CASSQPGTTDTQYF.

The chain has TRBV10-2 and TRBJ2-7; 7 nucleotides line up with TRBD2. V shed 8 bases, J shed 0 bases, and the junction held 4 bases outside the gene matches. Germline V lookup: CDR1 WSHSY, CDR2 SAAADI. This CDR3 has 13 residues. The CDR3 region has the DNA TGCGCCAGCTCGGGGGGTCCCTCCTACGAGCAGTACTTC. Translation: CASSGGPSYEQYF.

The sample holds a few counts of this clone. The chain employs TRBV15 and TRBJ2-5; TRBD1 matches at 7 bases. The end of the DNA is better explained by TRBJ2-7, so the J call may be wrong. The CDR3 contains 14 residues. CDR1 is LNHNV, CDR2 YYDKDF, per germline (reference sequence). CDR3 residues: CATSPDRSGAEQYF. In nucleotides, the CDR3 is TGTGCCACCAGCCCGGACAGGTCCGGCGCCGAGCAGTACTTC.

This CDR3 is CASSLFVGGRGYGYTF. In DNA form, the CDR3 reads TGTGCCAGCAGCTTATTTGTGGGGGGGAGGGGGTATGGCTACACCTTC. The rearrangement uses TRBV7-8 and TRBJ1-2, with D maybe TRBD1 (6 bases). With 2 bases removed from V and 5 bases from J, the gap between germline ends came to 18 bases. The CDR3 has 16 residues. Germline CDR1 SGHVS, CDR2 FQNEAQ.

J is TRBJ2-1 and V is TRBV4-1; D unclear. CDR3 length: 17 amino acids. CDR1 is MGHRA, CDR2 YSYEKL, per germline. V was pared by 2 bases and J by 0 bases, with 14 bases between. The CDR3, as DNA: TGCGCCAGCAGCCAACTCGATCTAGTCCCCTCCTACAATGAGCAGTTCTTC. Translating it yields CASSQLDLVPSYNEQFF.

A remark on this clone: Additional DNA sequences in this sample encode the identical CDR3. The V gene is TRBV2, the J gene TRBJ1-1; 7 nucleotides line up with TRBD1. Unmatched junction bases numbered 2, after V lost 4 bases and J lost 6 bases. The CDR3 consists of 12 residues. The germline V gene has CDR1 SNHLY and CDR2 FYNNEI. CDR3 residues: CASSGQGAEAFF. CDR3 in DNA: TGTGCCAGCAGTGGACAGGGAGCTGAAGCTTTCTTT.